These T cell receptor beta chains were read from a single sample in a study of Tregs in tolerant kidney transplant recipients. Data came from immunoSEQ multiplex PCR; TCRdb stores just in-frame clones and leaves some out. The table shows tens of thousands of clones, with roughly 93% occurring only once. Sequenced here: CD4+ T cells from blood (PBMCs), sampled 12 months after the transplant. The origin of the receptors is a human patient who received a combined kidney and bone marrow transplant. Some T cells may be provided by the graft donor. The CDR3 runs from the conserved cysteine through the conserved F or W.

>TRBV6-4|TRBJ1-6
CASSIDSYSPLHF
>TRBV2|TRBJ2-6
CASSGSSGANVLTF
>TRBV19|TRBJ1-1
CASSIGQVNTEAFF
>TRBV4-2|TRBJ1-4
CASSQVSGNEKLFF
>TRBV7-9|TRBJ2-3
CASSLATVPSTDTQYF
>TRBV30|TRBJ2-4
CAWSAKAGNIQYF
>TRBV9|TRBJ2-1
CASSVLAAEQFF
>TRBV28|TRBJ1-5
CASKAGGQPQHF
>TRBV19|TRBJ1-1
CASSRTHRGLRTEAFF
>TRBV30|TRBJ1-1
CAWSATGNFGAFF
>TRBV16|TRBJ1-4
CASSQQQVLNEKLFF
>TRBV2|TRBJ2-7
CASSGRTSGGPPTAYEQYF
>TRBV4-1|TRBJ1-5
CASSRPGGNQPQHF
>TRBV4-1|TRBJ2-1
CASSRTGRVAGHNEQFF
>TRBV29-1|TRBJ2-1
CSASARGRNEQFF
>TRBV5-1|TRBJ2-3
CASHRTGLAGGLRATDTQYF
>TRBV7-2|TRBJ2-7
CASSKPRQGINEQYF
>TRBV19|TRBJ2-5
CASSTVTGQAGETQYF
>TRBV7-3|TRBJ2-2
CASSLMAQINTGELFF
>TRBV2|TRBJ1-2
CARVTGIYGYTF
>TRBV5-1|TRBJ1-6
CASSSRPRGQGPVPLHF
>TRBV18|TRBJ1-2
CASSPRDSDIYGYTF
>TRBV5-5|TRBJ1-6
CASRPGTGKNSPLHF
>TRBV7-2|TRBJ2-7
CASSLGLADIYEQYF
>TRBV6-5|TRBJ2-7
CASSSGTSQYF
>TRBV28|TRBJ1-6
CASSLFGGARNSPLHF
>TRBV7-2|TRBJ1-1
CASSLAGRDTEAFF
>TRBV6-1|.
CASSGPGQGRYEQYF
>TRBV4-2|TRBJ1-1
CASSQDQGRVGTEAFF
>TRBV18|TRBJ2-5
CASSPIATGVQETQYF
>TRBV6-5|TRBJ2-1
CASSYGLAGGLDEQFF
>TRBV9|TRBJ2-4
CASSANFELAKNIQYF
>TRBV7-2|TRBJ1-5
CASSTGQVGNNQPQHF
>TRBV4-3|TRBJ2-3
CASSQDVGDVTDTQYF
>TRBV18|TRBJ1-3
CASSPSGISGNTIYF
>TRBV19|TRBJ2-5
CASSQTGGQETQYF
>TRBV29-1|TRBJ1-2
CSVDRGRSEGYTF
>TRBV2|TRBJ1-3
CASSERTGQSDTIYF
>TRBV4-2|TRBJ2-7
CASSQVTTGTKSNEQYF
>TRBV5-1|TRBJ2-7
CASSLAFGQVLWEQYF
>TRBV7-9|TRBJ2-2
CASSFPYRQGWDTGELFF
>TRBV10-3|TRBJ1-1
CAISEKGRDTEAFF
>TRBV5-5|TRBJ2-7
CASSLQGYEQYF
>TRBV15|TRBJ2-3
CATSPPGGRPSTDTQYF
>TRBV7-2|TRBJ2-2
CASSSVGGATGELFF
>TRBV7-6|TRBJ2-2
CASSLSAIGTSLAGELFF
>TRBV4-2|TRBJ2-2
CASSPGLAGFTGELFF
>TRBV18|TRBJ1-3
CASSPTIKGSGSGNTIYF
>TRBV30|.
CAWSSSTRTDYEQYF
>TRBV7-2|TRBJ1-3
CASSPRQGGTIYF
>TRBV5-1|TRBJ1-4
CASSAPGQGGEKLFF